This TCR beta chain was obtained from a study of regulatory T cells in long-lasting Graves disease. This clonotype was observed at least ten times. Sample time point: newly diagnosed GD, antithyroid drugs for less than 3 months. TCR sequences were obtained from RNA taken from PBMCs. With iRepertoire HTBI primers and Arm-PCR of CDR3 regions, TCR beta libraries were built. TCRdb reprocessed the multiplex PCR reads with MiXCR, giving one entry per CDR3 protein. The sample yields 550,000 to 650,000 distinct CDR3 sequences, about 16% seen once. These same data were also listed under a study on T cells in Graves' hyperthyroidism and ophthalmopathy.

The TCR originated in a man younger than 35 with Graves disease. The input for sequencing was peripheral blood mononuclear cells (PBMCs), taken at new diagnosis, from a patient treated with antithyroid drugs.

The CDR3 loop is CASSLGARGHTDTQYF. DNA of the CDR3: TGTGCCAGCAGTTTAGGGGCCAGGGGCCACACAGATACGCAGTATTTT. V gene TRBV27 combines with J gene TRBJ2-3, with TRBD1 as a possible D gene (6 bases). The CDR3 covers 16 residues. V lost 2 bases and J lost 2, with 14 bases in between. Germline V gene lookup returns CDR1 MNHEY and CDR2 SMNVEV (reference sequence).